The source of this T cell receptor (beta chain) is a study of blood T cell repertoires in COVID-19. Study-wide background: Samples came from the United States, Italy and Spain, spanning acute and convalescent COVID-19.

Clones were read by immunoSEQ multiplex PCR, and TCRdb kept only the in-frame ones, dropping some. The sample contains roughly 150,000 clones, about four fifths of which appear only once. V trimming: 1 base; J trimming: 7 bases; junction bases outside the gene matches: 9. The CDR3 consists of 16 residues. CDR1 and CDR2 (germline): MGHRA, YSYEKL. This clone was seen a few times. This sequence was found in a woman older than 75 with acute or convalescent COVID-19. The chain is built from TRBV4-1 and TRBJ1-1; 10 bases fit TRBD1. Sequencing used peripheral blood. As DNA, the CDR3 is TGCGCCAGCAGCCAAGCCTCCGGGACAGGGGATCTTGAAGCTTTCTTT. Translating it yields CASSQASGTGDLEAFF.